A selection of T cell receptor beta chains follows, all from one sample in a study of CD8+ T cells in alopecia areata. The protocol was immunoSEQ multiplex PCR, while the TCRdb copy is restricted to in-frame clones and leaves out a portion. Altogether more than 100,000 clones are present, about half being singletons, with the ten largest covering around 0.44%. The specimen was CD4+ T cells sorted from blood, collected at week 4, from a patient treated with tofacitinib. The source of these receptors is a human donor with alopecia areata. The CDR3 runs from the conserved cysteine through the conserved F or W. Clone size, where shown, is once, few, many, or a class for clones that have expanded.

V gene	J gene	clone size	CDR3 protein
TRBV6-5	TRBJ2-3	NA	CASSYSRGDTQYF
TRBV11-2	TRBJ2-5	NA	CASSSPGQAQYF
TRBV18	TRBJ2-7	NA	CASSPQSYEQYF
TRBV30	TRBJ2-3	NA	CAWSNGRGGTYF
TRBV9	TRBJ2-7	NA	CASSVQGRTEQYF
TRBV7-3	TRBJ1-1	NA	CASSLGAANTEAFF
TRBV4-1	TRBJ2-5	NA	CASSQPKQGLGQETQYF
TRBV20-1	TRBJ1-2	NA	CSATGGNGYTF
TRBV30	TRBJ1-2	NA	CAWTVRDGPSYGYTF
TRBV30	TRBJ2-5	NA	CAWGRGLEETQYF
TRBV6-4	TRBJ1-2	NA	CASSGGSSNYGYTF
TRBV29-1	TRBJ1-4	NA	CSGAPGPDKKLFF
TRBV12-5	TRBJ1-1	NA	CASGLGQGAAFF
TRBV29-1	TRBJ2-1	NA	CSVVALEHYNEQFF
TRBV29-1	TRBJ2-2	NA	CSVVGLAGGGGELFF
TRBV9	TRBJ2-1	NA	CASSVELSANEQFF
TRBV7-2	TRBJ2-7	few	CASSLQGTGVYEQYF
TRBV7-8	TRBJ1-2	NA	CASSLIGDTPAGGYTF
TRBV9	TRBJ1-1	NA	CASSPWDRGIPEAFF
TRBV27	TRBJ1-5	NA	CATHPGGSRNQPQHF
TRBV6-5	TRBJ1-4	NA	CASSYVEGEKLFF
TRBV29-1	TRBJ1-1	NA	CSDRQGIVTEAFF
TRBV30	TRBJ1-3	NA	CAWSGPGGLGNTIYF
TRBV5-1	TRBJ2-7	NA	CASSLSGEGIYEQYF
TRBV4-2	TRBJ2-7	NA	CASSQDSAGSSYEQYF
TRBV7-9	TRBJ1-2	many	CASSSESVQLDPYGYTF
TRBV29-1	TRBJ1-2	NA	CSVVQGRGYTF
TRBV29-1	TRBJ2-6	NA	CSVEVREISGANVLTF
TRBV4-1	TRBJ2-3	many	CASSTQREGGTDTQYF
TRBV29-1	TRBJ2-1	few	CSVGARLANEQFF
TRBV18	TRBJ2-1	NA	CASSLQGSPAYNEQFF
TRBV5-6	TRBJ1-5	NA	CASSRRGGGQPQHF
TRBV29-1	TRBJ2-7	NA	CSVDVTGQGYEQYF
TRBV27	TRBJ2-2	few	CASSFTSNTGELFF
TRBV5-6	TRBJ1-2	NA	CASSVPDRVDGYTF
TRBV6-5	TRBJ1-2	NA	CASSSGLRSGYTF
TRBV5-6	TRBJ1-2	NA	CASSLTDRSNYGYTF
TRBV29-1	TRBJ1-1	NA	CSGGLVQGATEAFF
TRBV6-1	TRBJ2-7	once	CASSELYEQYF
TRBV4-1	TRBJ1-5	few	CASRTQGVGQPQHF
TRBV18	TRBJ1-2	few	CASSPTDRGVYGYTF
TRBV7-9	TRBJ1-6	NA	CASSAGTVENSPLHF
TRBV30	TRBJ1-1	NA	CAWRGRQWVDNTEAFF
TRBV19	TRBJ2-7	NA	CASSVRDRAHEQYF
TRBV7-9	TRBJ2-5	NA	CASSLFGQPKETQYF
TRBV27	TRBJ2-5	NA	CASSEMATRETQYF
TRBV19	TRBJ2-1	many	CASSTQGWTSGRLDEQFF
TRBV6-5	TRBJ2-3	few	CASSYLGLPSTDTQYF
TRBV19	TRBJ2-1	NA	CASSIHGSYNEQFF
TRBV4-1	TRBJ2-3	NA	CASSQGPGSEDTQYF
TRBV7-9	TRBJ1-1	few	CASSLSGRDTEAFF